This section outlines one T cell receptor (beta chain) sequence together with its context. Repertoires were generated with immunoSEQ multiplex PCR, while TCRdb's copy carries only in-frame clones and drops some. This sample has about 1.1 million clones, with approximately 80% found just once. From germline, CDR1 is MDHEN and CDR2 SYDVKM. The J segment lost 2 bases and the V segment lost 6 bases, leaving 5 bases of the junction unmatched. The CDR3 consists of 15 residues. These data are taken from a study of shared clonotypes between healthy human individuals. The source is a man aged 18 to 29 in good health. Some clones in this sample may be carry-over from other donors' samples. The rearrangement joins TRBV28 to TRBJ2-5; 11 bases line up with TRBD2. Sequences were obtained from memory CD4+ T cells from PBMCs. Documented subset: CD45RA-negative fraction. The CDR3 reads CASSRLAGRQETQYF. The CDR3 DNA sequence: TGTGCCAGCAGCCGACTAGCGGGACGACAAGAGACCCAGTACTTC.